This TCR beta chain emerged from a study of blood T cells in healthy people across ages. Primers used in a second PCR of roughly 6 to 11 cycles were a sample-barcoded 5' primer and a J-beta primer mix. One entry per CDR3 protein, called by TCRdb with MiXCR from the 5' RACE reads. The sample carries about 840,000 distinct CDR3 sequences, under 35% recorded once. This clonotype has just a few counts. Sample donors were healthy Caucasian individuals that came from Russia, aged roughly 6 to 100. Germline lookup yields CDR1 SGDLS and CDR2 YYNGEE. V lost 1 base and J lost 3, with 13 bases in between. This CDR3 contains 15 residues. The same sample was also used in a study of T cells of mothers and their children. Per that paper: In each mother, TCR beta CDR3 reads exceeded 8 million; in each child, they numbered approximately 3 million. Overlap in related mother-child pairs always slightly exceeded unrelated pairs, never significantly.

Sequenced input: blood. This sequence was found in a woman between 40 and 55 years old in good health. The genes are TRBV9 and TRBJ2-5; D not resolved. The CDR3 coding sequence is TGTGCCAGCAGCGTAAGCTCGGGTCGGGAAGAGACCCAGTACTTC. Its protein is CASSVSSGREETQYF.